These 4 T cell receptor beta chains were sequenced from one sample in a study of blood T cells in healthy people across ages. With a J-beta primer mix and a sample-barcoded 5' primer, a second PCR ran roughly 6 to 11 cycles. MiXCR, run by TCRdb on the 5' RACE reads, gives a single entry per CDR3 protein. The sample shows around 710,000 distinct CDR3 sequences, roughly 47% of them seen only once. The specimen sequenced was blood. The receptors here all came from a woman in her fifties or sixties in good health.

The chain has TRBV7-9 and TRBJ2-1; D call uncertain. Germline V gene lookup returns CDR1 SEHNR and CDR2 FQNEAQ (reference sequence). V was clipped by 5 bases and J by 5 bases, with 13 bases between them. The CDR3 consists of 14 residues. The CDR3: CASSLGPRHNEQFF. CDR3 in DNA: TGTGCCAGCAGCCTTGGGCCCAGGCACAATGAGCAGTTCTTC.

CDR3 sequence (DNA): TGTGCCAGCAGTGCGGGCACAGGGGGCAAGCGCAATGAGCAGTTCTTC. The encoded protein is CASSAGTGGKRNEQFF. The rearrangement joins TRBV2 to TRBJ2-1, with 9 bases fitting TRBD1. The ends lost 4 bases at V and 6 bases at J; junction bases unmatched: 10. Germline lookup yields CDR1 SNHLY and CDR2 FYNNEI. The CDR3 spans 16 residues.

The CDR3 nucleotides are TGTGCCAGCAGCTTGACGGCGAACCACAAAGAGACCCAGTACTTC. Encoded protein: CASSLTANHKETQYF. The genes are TRBV7-7 and TRBJ2-5, with D unclear. CDR1 and CDR2 (germline): SSHAT, FNYEAQ (reference sequence). Trimming removed 3 bases at V and 3 bases at J, with 14 bases between. The CDR3 runs to 15 residues.

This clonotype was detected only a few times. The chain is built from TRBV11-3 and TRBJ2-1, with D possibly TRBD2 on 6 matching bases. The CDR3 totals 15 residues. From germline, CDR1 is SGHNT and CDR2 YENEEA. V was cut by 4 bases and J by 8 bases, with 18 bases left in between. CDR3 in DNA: TGTGCCAGCAGCTATGAGCGGGTGGGGACGGATGAGCAGTTCTTC. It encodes CASSYERVGTDEQFF.